This T cell receptor beta chain was sequenced during a study of blood T cell repertoires in COVID-19 (TCRdb year 2020). At the level of the whole study: The collaborator samples originated in the United States, Italy and Spain and spanned the acute and convalescent phases of COVID-19. Where available, HLA class I and class II types were obtained from metadata supplied by the sample provider rather than from assay-based typing. Nearly every sample came with metadata listing a de-identified subject ID, COVID-19 status, age in years and sex. The repertoires were released in a freely available public database meant as a resource for research on the immune response to SARS-CoV-2. Subjects who had been exposed to COVID-19, were actively infected with it, or had recovered from it provided the deeply sampled blood TCRbeta repertoires that made up the dataset. The material from the prospective study consisted of cDNA or gDNA derived from T cells, B-cell-depleted T cells, or PBMCs. The samples were drawn from the first 160 participants of the ongoing ImmuneRACE study and from more than 1,000 subjects provided by 6 global collaborators. Paper-wide results and their limitations: The quantity of clinical and demographic metadata differed by source and by participant and was supplied without curation.

The CDR3, from cysteine to phenylalanine, totals 15 residues. The DNA shown is the 45-base CDR3, in frame from base 1. CDR1 and CDR2, looked up from the germline V gene, are KGHSH and LQKENI. V loses 3 bases, J loses 2 bases, and the germline ends lie 13 bases apart. Whole blood was collected in K2EDTA tubes by collaborating institutions according to the institutions' own protocols. For TCRbeta analysis, collaborator samples were shipped as frozen whole blood, as isolated PBMCs, or as DNA extracted from either sample type. A note on this clone: There is no known antigen for this receptor. No much larger clone exists at a distance of one base, and base qualities are not known.

TCRbeta CDR3 regions were amplified from genomic DNA using the immunoSEQ Assay, a bias-controlled multiplex PCR. The original pipeline was this. The number of nucleated cells in each sample was estimated by amplification of reference gene primers within the assay. Sequence reads were collapsed and filtered to measure the absolute abundance of every unique TCRbeta CDR3 rearrangement. For each sample, productive Simpson clonality was calculated as the square root of Simpson's diversity index over productive rearrangements. TCRdb re-hosts the immuneACCESS table, in-frame sequences only. Its copies lack some clones; in the studies checked, an unresolved V gene accounts for under half of them, and the cause for the rest is not known. D and trimming come from the DNA, and the V and J calls and clone size come from that table. Recorded for this sample are about 90,000 clones; about 91% of them occurred a single time. The ten biggest clones cover roughly 2.3% of the sample.

This sequence originates from a human donor with active COVID-19. The donor label of this sample is uncertain. Sequenced sample: peripheral blood. The chain uses TRBV18 and TRBJ1-2, with the D gene not clear enough to name. The bases are TGTGCCAGCTCACCCGCCTCAAGCTCCAACTATGGCTACACCTTC. Its protein product is CASSPASSSNYGYTF.